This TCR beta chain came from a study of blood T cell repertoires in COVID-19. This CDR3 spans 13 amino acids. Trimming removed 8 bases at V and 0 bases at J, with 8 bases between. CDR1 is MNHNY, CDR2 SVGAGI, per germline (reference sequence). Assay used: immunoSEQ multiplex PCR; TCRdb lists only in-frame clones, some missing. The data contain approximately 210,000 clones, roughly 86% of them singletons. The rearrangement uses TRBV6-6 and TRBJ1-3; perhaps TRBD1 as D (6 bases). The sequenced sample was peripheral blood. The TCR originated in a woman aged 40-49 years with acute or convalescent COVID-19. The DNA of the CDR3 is TGTGCCAGCGCAGGGGTCTCTGGAAACACCATATATTTT. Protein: CASAGVSGNTIYF.